This TCR beta chain was captured by sequencing in a study of post-analysis software for immune sequencing data. Turning to the study itself: The study covered relapsing-remitting, secondary progressive and progressive-relapsing courses of multiple sclerosis. General study results and limits: Clustering by F measure revealed strong co-clustering among samples prepared together in one batch. Controls had significantly higher normalized Chao1 diversity than multiple sclerosis patients.

Of note for this clonotype: Its target is unknown.

Unique molecular identifiers were built into the TCR beta cDNA libraries. Between about 0.85 and 11 million T cells gave rise to around 500,000 cDNA molecules. Each CDR3 protein is one row after TCRdb ran MiXCR on the PCR reads. The sample contains fewer than 700,000 distinct CDR3 sequences, 40% to 50% of which appear only once. This TCR derives from a girl aged 5-17 years with multiple sclerosis. Sequencing was done on a sample of blood.

The CDR3 nucleotides read TGTGCCAGCAGCGTGGCTAGGGACAGGGGCCCAGATACGCAGTATTTT. The encoded protein is CASSVARDRGPDTQYF. J is TRBJ2-3 and V is TRBV7-3; 10 nucleotides match TRBD1. The V and J ends lost 5 bases and 4 bases, in that order; junction bases with no gene match: 9. The CDR3 is 16 residues long. Per the germline V gene, CDR1 is SGHTA and CDR2 is FQGTGA.